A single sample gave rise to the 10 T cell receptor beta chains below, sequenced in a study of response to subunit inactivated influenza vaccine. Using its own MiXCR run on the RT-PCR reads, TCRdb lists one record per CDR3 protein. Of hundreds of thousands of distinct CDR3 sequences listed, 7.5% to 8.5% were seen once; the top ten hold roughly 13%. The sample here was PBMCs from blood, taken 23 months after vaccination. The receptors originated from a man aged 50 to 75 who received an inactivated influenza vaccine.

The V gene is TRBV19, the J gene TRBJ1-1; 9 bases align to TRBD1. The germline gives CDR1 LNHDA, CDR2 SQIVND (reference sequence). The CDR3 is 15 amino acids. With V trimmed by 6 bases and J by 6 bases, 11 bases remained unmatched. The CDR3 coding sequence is TGTGCCAGTAGAACACAGGGGGCGCATAGTTCTGAAGCTTTCTTT. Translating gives CASRTQGAHSSEAFF. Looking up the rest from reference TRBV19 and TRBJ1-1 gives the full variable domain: DGGITQSPKYLFRKEGQNVTLSCEQNLNHDAMYWYRQDPGQGLRLIYYSQIVNDFQKGDIAEGYSVSREKKESFPLTVTSAQKNPTAFYLCASRTQGAHSSEAFFGQGTRLTVV.

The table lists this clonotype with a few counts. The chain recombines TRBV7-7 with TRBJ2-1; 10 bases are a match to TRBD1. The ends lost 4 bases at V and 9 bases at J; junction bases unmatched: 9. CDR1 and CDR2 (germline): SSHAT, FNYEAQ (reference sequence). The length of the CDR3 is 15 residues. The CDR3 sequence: CASSSYDRGRGEQFF. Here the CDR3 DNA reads TGTGCCAGCAGCTCCTATGACAGGGGGCGCGGTGAGCAGTTCTTC.

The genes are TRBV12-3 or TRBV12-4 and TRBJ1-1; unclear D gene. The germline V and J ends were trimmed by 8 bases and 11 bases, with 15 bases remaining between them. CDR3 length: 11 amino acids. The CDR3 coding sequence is TGTGCCAGCGGACGGGGTGTAGGGGCTTTCTTT. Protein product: CASGRGVGAFF.

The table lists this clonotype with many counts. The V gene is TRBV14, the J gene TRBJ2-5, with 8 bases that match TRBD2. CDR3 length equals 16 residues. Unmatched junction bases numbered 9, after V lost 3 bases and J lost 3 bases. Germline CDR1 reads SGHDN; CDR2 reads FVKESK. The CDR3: CASSQKTGTRKETQYF. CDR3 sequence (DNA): TGTGCCAGCAGCCAGAAAACTGGGACTAGAAAAGAGACCCAGTACTTC.

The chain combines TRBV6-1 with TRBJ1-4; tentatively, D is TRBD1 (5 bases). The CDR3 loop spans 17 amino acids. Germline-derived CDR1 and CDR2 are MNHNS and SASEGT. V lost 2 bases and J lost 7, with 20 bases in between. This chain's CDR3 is CASSEWPWGGKGEKLFF. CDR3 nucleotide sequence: TGTGCCAGCAGTGAATGGCCTTGGGGGGGAAAGGGTGAAAAACTGTTTTTT.

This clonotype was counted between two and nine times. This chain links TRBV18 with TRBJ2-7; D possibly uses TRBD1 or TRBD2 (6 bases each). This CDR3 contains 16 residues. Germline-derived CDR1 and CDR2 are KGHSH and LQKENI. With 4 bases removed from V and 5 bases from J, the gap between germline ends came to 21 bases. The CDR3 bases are TGTGCCAGCTCACGGGGTACGGGGGCGCTTCTGGACGAGCAGTACTTC. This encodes CASSRGTGALLDEQYF.

DNA for the CDR3: TGCAGTGCTAGGACAGGGGGCTGGGGAACCGGGGAGCTGTTTTTT. It translates to CSARTGGWGTGELFF. The rearrangement links TRBV20-1 to TRBJ2-2, with 10 bases that match TRBD1. CDR1 DFQATT and CDR2 SNEGSKA come from the germline V gene (reference sequence). V was clipped by 3 bases and J by 5 bases; unmatched bases: 6. The length of the CDR3 is 15 residues.

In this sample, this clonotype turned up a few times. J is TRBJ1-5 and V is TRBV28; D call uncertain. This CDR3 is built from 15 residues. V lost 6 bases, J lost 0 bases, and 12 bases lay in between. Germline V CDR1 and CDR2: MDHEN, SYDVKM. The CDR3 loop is CASRPGDYSNQPQHF. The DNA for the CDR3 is TGTGCCAGCAGACCGGGAGACTATAGCAATCAGCCCCAGCATTTT.

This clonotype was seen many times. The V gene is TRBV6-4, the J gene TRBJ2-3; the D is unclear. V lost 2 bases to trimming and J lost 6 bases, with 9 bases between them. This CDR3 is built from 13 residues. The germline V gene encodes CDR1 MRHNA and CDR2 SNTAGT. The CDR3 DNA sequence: TGTGCCAGCAGTGACGGGCCGCGGGATACGCAGTATTTT. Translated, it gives CASSDGPRDTQYF.

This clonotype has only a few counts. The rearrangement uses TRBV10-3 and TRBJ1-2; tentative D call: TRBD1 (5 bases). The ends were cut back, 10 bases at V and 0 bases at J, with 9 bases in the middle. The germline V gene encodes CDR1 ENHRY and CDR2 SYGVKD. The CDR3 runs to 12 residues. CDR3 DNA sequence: TGTGCCACAGGGACCTCTAACTATGGCTACACCTTC. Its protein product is CATGTSNYGYTF.